The clone carrying this T cell receptor beta chain was seen only once. Its specificity is not known. The data belong to a study of metastatic and nonmetastatic thyroid tumors. Study-wide background: The comparison covered peripheral blood and tumor or nodule tissue in malignant and benign thyroid patients. The study's findings and limits: Versus benign nodules, malignant thyroid tumors reportedly had significantly higher TCR beta diversity, in blood and tumor.

Each patient went into thyroid surgery without having received any treatment. How the authors handled the data: The study's classifier, a distant-metastasis tool for papillary thyroid cancer, was built using CDR3 differences across clinicopathological groups. Via MiXCR, TCRdb re-called the PCR reads. These V and J calls derive from TCRdb rather than the authors' analysis. The sample includes about 20,000 clones, roughly 29% of them seen just once. CDR1 SGHVS and CDR2 FQNEAQ come from the germline V gene. Trimming took 2 bases from V and 5 from J, leaving 10 bases between them. The CDR3 is made up of 14 amino acids.

The sequence derives from a female donor with papillary thyroid cancer or a benign thyroid nodule (not recorded which). Some clones in this sample may be carry-over from other donors' samples. Material for sequencing was blood. The chain has TRBV7-8 and TRBJ1-5, with D perhaps matching TRBD1 (5 bases). The CDR3 spells CASSLRTLDQPQHF. The CDR3 coding sequence is TGTGCCAGCAGCTTAAGGACACTTGATCAGCCCCAGCATTTT.